The clone carrying this T cell receptor (beta chain) was detected a few times. As yet, its antigen is unknown. MiXCR, applied by TCRdb to the RT-PCR reads, yields one record per CDR3 protein. The sample has under 200,000 distinct CDR3 sequences; about 10% are singletons. The CDR3 totals 15 residues. V trimming: 5 bases; J trimming: 6 bases; junction bases outside the gene matches: 9. Germline V gene lookup returns CDR1 MNHEY and CDR2 SMNVEV (reference sequence). This specimen belongs to a study of response to subunit inactivated influenza vaccine. Overall study results and limits: Each seasonal influenza vaccination, the authors suggested, recruits few new T cells.

The J gene is TRBJ2-1, the V gene TRBV27; 8 bases are shared with TRBD2. The TCR comes from a man between 50 and 70 years old who received an inactivated influenza vaccine. The input for sequencing was CD8+ T cells sorted from PBMCs, taken 23 months after vaccination. Written as DNA, the CDR3 is TGTGCCAGCAGTCCACCGGGACTAGGGTCCAATGAGCAGTTCTTC. Translated, it gives CASSPPGLGSNEQFF.